The rows below give T cell receptor beta chains drawn from one sample of a study of T cells in Graves' hyperthyroidism and ophthalmopathy. Using its own MiXCR run on the multiplex PCR reads, TCRdb lists one record per CDR3 protein. The sample lists 250,000 to 300,000 distinct CDR3 sequences, 17% occurring once. Sequencing was carried out using blood. The receptors stem from a woman aged 55-69 years with Graves' ophthalmopathy. The CDR3 runs from the conserved cysteine through the conserved F or W. The D gene is left open where the match is weak. A row's size may be missing; if present it is once, few, many or a size class.

CDR3: CASSVGLGQGTDTQYF; DNA: TGTGCCAGCAGCGTAGGGTTAGGACAGGGGACAGATACGCAGTATTTT; D: TRBD1; size: many; J: TRBJ2-3; V: TRBV9
CDR3: CSARVGLAGHTGELFF; DNA: TGCAGTGCTAGAGTTGGACTAGCGGGGCACACCGGGGAGCTGTTTTTT; D: TRBD2; size: many; J: TRBJ2-2; V: TRBV20-1
CDR3: CASSLTGRGANVLTF; DNA: TGTGCCAGCAGCCTAACAGGGCGTGGGGCCAACGTCCTGACTTTC; D: -; size: -; J: TRBJ2-6; V: TRBV12-3/TRBV12-4
CDR3: CASSVGRGETQYF; DNA: TGTGCCAGCAGCGTGGGAAGGGGGGAGACCCAGTACTTC; D: -; size: few; J: TRBJ2-5; V: TRBV9
CDR3: CASSLPHTDTQYF; DNA: TGCGCCAGCAGCTTGCCCCACACAGATACGCAGTATTTT; D: -; size: many; J: TRBJ2-3; V: TRBV5-1
CDR3: CASSSSGTGGHEKLFF; DNA: TGTGCCAGCAGCTCGTCTGGGACAGGGGGCCATGAAAAACTGTTTTTT; D: TRBD1; size: many; J: TRBJ1-4; V: TRBV7-9
CDR3: CASSVQGFTNQPQHF; DNA: TGTGCCAGCAGTGTTCAGGGCTTTACCAATCAGCCCCAGCATTTT; D: -; size: -; J: TRBJ1-5; V: TRBV6-1
CDR3: CASSLPSGQVTDTQYF; DNA: TGTGCCAGCAGCTTACCTTCGGGACAGGTGACAGATACGCAGTATTTT; D: TRBD1; size: many; J: TRBJ2-3; V: TRBV7-9
CDR3: CASSQGGIGGFSGANVLTF; DNA: TGCGCCAGCAGCCAAGGGGGCATAGGCGGCTTCTCTGGGGCCAACGTCCTGACTTTC; D: -; size: -; J: TRBJ2-6; V: TRBV4-3
CDR3: CASSLSSGASTDTQYF; DNA: TGTGCCAGCAGCTTGTCTAGCGGAGCTAGCACAGATACGCAGTATTTT; D: TRBD2; size: many; J: TRBJ2-3; V: TRBV7-6
CDR3: CASSYLNTRTEAFF; DNA: TGTGCCAGCAGCTACCTTAATACGCGAACTGAAGCTTTCTTT; D: -; size: many; J: TRBJ1-1; V: TRBV28
CDR3: CASGAAASGRVKSPLHF; DNA: TGTGCCAGCGGTGCGGCGGCCTCAGGGAGGGTGAAGTCACCCCTCCACTTT; D: -; size: -; J: TRBJ1-6; V: TRBV6-1
CDR3: CASSLDQGINEKLFF; DNA: TGTGCCAGCAGCTTAGACCAGGGTATTAATGAAAAACTGTTTTTT; D: -; size: -; J: TRBJ1-4; V: TRBV7-9
CDR3: CASNKQGFDEQYF; DNA: TGCGCCAGCAACAAACAGGGATTCGACGAGCAGTACTTC; D: -; size: many; J: TRBJ2-7; V: TRBV5-1
CDR3: CSARDRRAGNQPQHF; DNA: TGCAGTGCTAGAGATAGAAGGGCGGGCAATCAGCCCCAGCATTTT; D: -; size: many; J: TRBJ1-5; V: TRBV20-1
CDR3: CASSLDADYGYTF; DNA: TGTGCCAGCAGTTTAGATGCGGACTATGGCTACACCTTC; D: -; size: once; J: TRBJ1-2; V: TRBV12-3/TRBV12-4
CDR3: CASSLVRRGQGYTF; DNA: TGTGCCAGCAGCTTAGTTCGCAGGGGGCAGGGCTACACCTTC; D: TRBD1; size: many; J: TRBJ1-2; V: TRBV7-2
CDR3: CASSTGQILSSYEQYF; DNA: TGCGCCAGCAGCACTGGACAGATACTTTCATCCTACGAGCAGTACTTC; D: -; size: many; J: TRBJ2-7; V: TRBV5-1
CDR3: CATSRDRVMGQFF; DNA: TGTGCCACCAGCAGAGACAGGGTTATGGGGCAGTTCTTC; D: -; size: -; J: TRBJ2-1; V: TRBV15
CDR3: CASSIYGTGAYEQYF; DNA: TGTGCCAGCAGCATATACGGGACAGGGGCCTACGAGCAGTACTTC; D: TRBD1; size: many; J: TRBJ2-7; V: TRBV12-3/TRBV12-4
CDR3: CASSLGRAGYGYTF; DNA: TGTGCCAGCAGCTTAGGGAGGGCAGGCTATGGCTACACCTTC; D: -; size: -; J: TRBJ1-2; V: TRBV7-8
CDR3: CASSDRGSPDTQYF; DNA: TGTGCCAGCAGTGATCGAGGCAGCCCAGATACGCAGTATTTT; D: -; size: many; J: TRBJ2-3; V: TRBV2
CDR3: CANKRDRLSLQETQYF; DNA: TGCGCCAACAAGCGGGACAGGCTTTCCCTGCAAGAGACCCAGTACTTC; D: -; size: few; J: TRBJ2-5; V: TRBV10-1
CDR3: CSASPLSGQGAGGYTF; DNA: TGCAGTGCTAGTCCCCTCTCGGGACAGGGGGCTGGAGGCTACACCTTC; D: TRBD1; size: -; J: TRBJ1-2; V: TRBV20-1
CDR3: CARLGTSYNEQFF; DNA: TGTGCCAGATTAGGGACTTCCTACAATGAGCAGTTCTTC; D: -; size: -; J: TRBJ2-1; V: TRBV6-5
CDR3: CASSSGGTGLTYEQYF; DNA: TGTGCCAGCAGCTCGGGAGGGACAGGGCTGACCTACGAGCAGTACTTC; D: -; size: -; J: TRBJ2-7; V: TRBV5-4
CDR3: CASSQELAPNQPQHF; DNA: TGTGCCAGCAGCCAAGAACTTGCACCCAATCAGCCCCAGCATTTT; D: -; size: -; J: TRBJ1-5; V: TRBV4-2
CDR3: CAISESGVGSYNEQFF; DNA: TGTGCCATCAGTGAGTCGGGAGTGGGATCCTACAATGAGCAGTTCTTC; D: -; size: many; J: TRBJ2-1; V: TRBV10-3
CDR3: CSARGQRNYEQYF; DNA: TGCAGTGCTAGAGGCCAGCGTAACTACGAGCAGTACTTC; D: -; size: -; J: TRBJ2-7; V: TRBV20-1
CDR3: CASSSAVPLTDTQYF; DNA: TGTGCCAGCAGTTCAGCGGTACCCTTAACAGATACGCAGTATTTT; D: -; size: many; J: TRBJ2-3; V: TRBV27
CDR3: CASSTRLTISGELFF; DNA: TGTGCCAGCAGTACTCGACTTACAATTTCCGGGGAGCTGTTTTTT; D: -; size: many; J: TRBJ2-2; V: TRBV2
CDR3: CASSYSGTGISGYRAKNIQYF; DNA: TGTGCCAGCAGTTACTCCGGGACAGGGATTAGCGGGTATCGTGCCAAAAACATTCAGTACTTC; D: TRBD1; size: many; J: TRBJ2-4; V: TRBV6-2/TRBV6-3
CDR3: CSARDIQKNTGELFF; DNA: TGCAGTGCTAGAGATATCCAGAAAAACACCGGGGAGCTGTTTTTT; D: -; size: -; J: TRBJ2-2; V: TRBV20-1
CDR3: CASSLVGINEKLFF; DNA: TGTGCCAGCAGTTTAGTGGGGATTAATGAAAAACTGTTTTTT; D: -; size: few; J: TRBJ1-4; V: TRBV27
CDR3: CSAKRGSGGASYEQYF; DNA: TGCAGTGCCAAGAGAGGAAGCGGGGGGGCTTCCTACGAGCAGTACTTC; D: TRBD2; size: many; J: TRBJ2-7; V: TRBV20-1
CDR3: CASSRTGIGKLFF; DNA: TGTGCCAGCAGCCGGACTGGAATTGGAAAACTGTTTTTT; D: -; size: many; J: TRBJ1-4; V: TRBV12-3/TRBV12-4
CDR3: CASSIRRAGDYGYTF; DNA: TGCGCCAGCAGTATAAGGAGGGCTGGGGACTATGGCTACACCTTC; D: -; size: -; J: TRBJ1-2; V: TRBV10-2
CDR3: CASTVLAGNTIYF; DNA: TGTGCCAGCACTGTCCTAGCTGGAAACACCATATATTTT; D: -; size: many; J: TRBJ1-3; V: TRBV18
CDR3: CASSPKQYTGELFF; DNA: TGTGCCAGCTCACCTAAACAGTACACCGGGGAGCTGTTTTTT; D: -; size: many; J: TRBJ2-2; V: TRBV18
CDR3: CSESWGLAGVFEQFF; DNA: TGCAGTGAAAGCTGGGGACTAGCGGGAGTTTTTGAGCAGTTCTTC; D: TRBD2; size: -; J: TRBJ2-1; V: TRBV20-1
CDR3: CASSQEYANIQYF; DNA: TGTGCCAGCAGCCAAGAATACGCAAACATTCAGTACTTC; D: -; size: few; J: TRBJ2-4; V: TRBV14
CDR3: CASSPMKLNTEAFF; DNA: TGTGCCAGCTCACCGATGAAGTTGAACACTGAAGCTTTCTTT; D: -; size: many; J: TRBJ1-1; V: TRBV18